This TCR beta chain was identified in a study of identical twins (dated by TCRdb to about 2016). The study in broad terms: To test whether fetal clonotypes persist, this study deep-sequenced TCR alpha and beta repertoires from monozygotic twins, from unrelated adults of various ages, and from cord blood. To rule out contamination, replicate twin experiments were performed at different times with different library preparation protocols. On the study overall, not on this receptor specifically: Fewer insertions were carried by abundant cord blood beta clonotypes; a weaker similar trend was observed in young adult naive repertoires, while no such trend was observed in memory repertoires. Zero-insertion analyses could be partly confounded by invariant T cells such as MAIT and iNKT, although diverse VJ usage argued against such confounding for most clonotypes. In monozygotic twins, recombination models systematically underestimated out-of-frame TCR alpha sharing, but the models matched the sharing seen between unrelated individuals. Compared with coincidental sharing between unrelated individuals, an excess of low generation-probability sequences was observed among out-of-frame TCR alpha sequences shared between twins. In beta out-of-frame sequences, excess twin sharing was weaker, because having fewer shared sequences lowered the signal-to-noise ratio. Because the same donors could not be followed over many years, the conclusions depended on cross-sectional statistical analysis.

Every donor was a healthy Caucasian. The library was built by means of 5' RACE. Sequencing was performed on an Illumina HiSeq 2000. Template switching introduced a universal primer binding site; the final cDNA contained a unique molecular identifier, enabling accurate counting of TCR cDNA molecules. Specific primers in the conserved constant-segment region were used to synthesize first-strand cDNA for TCR alpha and beta chains. Each cDNA library was double barcoded, with a SMART-Mk sample barcode plus Illumina barcodes, to control for contamination. TruSeq adapter sequences and Illumina sample barcodes were added in two successive PCR steps. The TCR alpha and beta cDNA libraries were sequenced on the Illumina HiSeq platform using custom primers. As for how the authors treated the data: MiGEC processed the raw reads to extract unique molecular identifiers, while MiXCR was used to determine the CDR3 positions. For each individual, recombination models were inferred using an EM algorithm with the repgenHMM and IGoR tools. The analysis of shared clonotypes was done with the tcR package in R, with sharing normalized by the product of cloneset sizes. To study raw recombination without the effects of thymic and clonal selection, out-of-frame nonproductive sequences were analyzed. In-frame beta chains were kept once TCRdb had trimmed the public reads at Q25 with fastp and called clones with MiXCR. Rows are unified per CDR3 protein, each entry keeping the most common DNA and genes. TCRdb assigned the V and J calls; the authors' analysis was not used. The sample includes 1.5 million or so distinct CDR3 sequences, with 25% to 35% observed a single time. The ten largest make up around 0.25% of the sample.

According to the germline V gene, CDR1 reads MGHRA and CDR2 reads YSYEKL. Counted from cysteine to phenylalanine, this CDR3 has 15 amino acids. Only the CDR3 DNA is retained, 45 bases long and in frame from the first base. The germline V end is reduced by 4 bases and the J end by 3 bases; junction bases left unmatched: 3. This clonotype was detected ten times or more. Its antigen remains undetermined. No base quality information exists; no much larger clone differs at one position. This sequence was found in a newborn girl in good health. Sequenced material: cord blood. The sequence is built from TRBV4-1 and TRBJ2-4, and TRBD2 aligns with 10 junction nucleotides. The CDR3 reads CASSPLAGVKNIQYF. The nucleotide sequence reads TGCGCCAGCAGCCCGCTAGCGGGAGTCAAAAACATTCAGTACTTC.